This T cell receptor beta chain was captured by sequencing in a study of T-cell reconstitution after alpha-beta-depleted transplantation in children. TCRbeta library construction was performed incorporating unique molecular identifiers. TCRdb called the PCR reads again in MiXCR, with one record for every CDR3 protein. The table shows about 540,000 distinct CDR3 sequences, with about 17% occurring only once. This clonotype has just a few counts. V lost 0 bases, J lost 4 bases, and 6 bases lay in between. The CDR3 is made up of 13 amino acids. CDR1 and CDR2 (germline): SGHDN, FVKESK. The source is a human donor who donated a stem cell graft to a child with acute lymphoblastic leukemia. The sample consisted of PBMCs from the stem cell graft donor, taken from the stem cell graft. The rearrangement joins TRBV14 to TRBJ1-1; D not certain. CDR3 amino acids: CASSQDRATEAFF. The CDR3 DNA is TGTGCCAGCAGCCAAGATAGAGCCACTGAAGCTTTCTTT.